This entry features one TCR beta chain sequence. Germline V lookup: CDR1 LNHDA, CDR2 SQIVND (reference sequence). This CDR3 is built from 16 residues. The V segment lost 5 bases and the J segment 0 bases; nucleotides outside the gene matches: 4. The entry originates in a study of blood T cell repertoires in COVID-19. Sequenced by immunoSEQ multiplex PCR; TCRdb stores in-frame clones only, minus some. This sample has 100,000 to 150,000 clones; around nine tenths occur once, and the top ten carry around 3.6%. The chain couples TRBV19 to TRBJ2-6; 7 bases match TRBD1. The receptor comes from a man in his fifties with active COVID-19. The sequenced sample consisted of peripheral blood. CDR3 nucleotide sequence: TGTGCCAGTAGTTGGCCAGGGGGCTCTGGGGCCAACGTCCTGACTTTC. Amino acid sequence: CASSWPGGSGANVLTF.